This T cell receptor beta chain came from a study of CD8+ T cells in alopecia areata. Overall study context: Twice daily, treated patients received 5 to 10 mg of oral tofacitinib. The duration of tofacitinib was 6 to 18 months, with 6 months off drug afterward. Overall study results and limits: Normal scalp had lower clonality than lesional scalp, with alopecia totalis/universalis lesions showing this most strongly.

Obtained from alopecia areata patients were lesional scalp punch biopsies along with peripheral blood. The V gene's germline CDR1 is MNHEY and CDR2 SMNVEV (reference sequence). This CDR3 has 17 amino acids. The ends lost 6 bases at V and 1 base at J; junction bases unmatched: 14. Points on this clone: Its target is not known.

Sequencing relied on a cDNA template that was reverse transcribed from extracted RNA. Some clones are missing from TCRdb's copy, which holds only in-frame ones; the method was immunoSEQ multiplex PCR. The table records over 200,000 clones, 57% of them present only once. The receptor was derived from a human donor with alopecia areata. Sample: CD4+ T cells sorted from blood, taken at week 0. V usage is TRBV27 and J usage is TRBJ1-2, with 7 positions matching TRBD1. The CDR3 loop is CASSVKGQSYLNYGYTF. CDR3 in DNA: TGTGCCAGCAGCGTAAAGGGACAGTCCTACCTTAACTATGGCTACACCTTC.